A selection of T cell receptor beta chains follows, all from one sample in a study of cytomegalovirus exposure and HLA in healthy donors. Assay: immunoSEQ multiplex PCR; the TCRdb copy retains only in-frame clones and omits some. The sample has under 250,000 clones, about 72% seen once. Sequencing used PBMCs. The receptors originated from a male donor in good health and CMV-seronegative. Each CDR3 is given with its conserved first and last residue. D genes are given only for firm matches. Size is omitted from some rows. Given values are once, few, many or a class for expanded clones.

NA	TRBJ2-2	once	TRBV19	14	TGTGCCAGTTCCCGACAGGCGAACACCGGGGAGCTGTTTTTT	CASSRQANTGELFF
TRBD2	TRBJ2-3	NA	TRBV30	16	TGTGCCTGGAGTGTAGGGCTAGCGGGGTTCACAGATACGCAGTATTTT	CAWSVGLAGFTDTQYF
TRBD2	TRBJ2-5	few	TRBV2	13	TGTGCCAGTGGGACTAGCGGGGGAGAGACCCAGTACTTC	CASGTSGGETQYF
NA	TRBJ2-1	NA	TRBV19	14	TGTGCCGTCGAATCGGGACAAAATTACAATGAGCAGTTCTTC	CAVESGQNYNEQFF
TRBD2	TRBJ2-2	NA	TRBV29-1	13	TGCAGCGTTGGCGCGGGAGTTGGCGGGGAGCTGTTTTTT	CSVGAGVGGELFF
NA	TRBJ2-3	NA	TRBV6-1	12	TGTGCCAGCAGTGAAGTACACGATACGCAGTATTTT	CASSEVHDTQYF
TRBD1	TRBJ2-1	NA	TRBV30	14	TGTGCCTGGAGTCTGACAGGGTCCTACAATGAGCAGTTCTTC	CAWSLTGSYNEQFF
NA	TRBJ2-7	NA	TRBV6-1	15	TGTGCCACTACCCTCACTCTAGCAGCTCCTCACGAGCAGTACTTC	CATTLTLAAPHEQYF
NA	TRBJ2-3	NA	TRBV15	15	TGTGCCACCAGCAGAGATAGGGCTAGCCCAGATACGCAGTATTTT	CATSRDRASPDTQYF
TRBD2	TRBJ2-5	NA	TRBV27	16	TGTGCCAGCAGTTCCAACCGGACTAGCCTCCAAGAGACCCAGTACTTC	CASSSNRTSLQETQYF